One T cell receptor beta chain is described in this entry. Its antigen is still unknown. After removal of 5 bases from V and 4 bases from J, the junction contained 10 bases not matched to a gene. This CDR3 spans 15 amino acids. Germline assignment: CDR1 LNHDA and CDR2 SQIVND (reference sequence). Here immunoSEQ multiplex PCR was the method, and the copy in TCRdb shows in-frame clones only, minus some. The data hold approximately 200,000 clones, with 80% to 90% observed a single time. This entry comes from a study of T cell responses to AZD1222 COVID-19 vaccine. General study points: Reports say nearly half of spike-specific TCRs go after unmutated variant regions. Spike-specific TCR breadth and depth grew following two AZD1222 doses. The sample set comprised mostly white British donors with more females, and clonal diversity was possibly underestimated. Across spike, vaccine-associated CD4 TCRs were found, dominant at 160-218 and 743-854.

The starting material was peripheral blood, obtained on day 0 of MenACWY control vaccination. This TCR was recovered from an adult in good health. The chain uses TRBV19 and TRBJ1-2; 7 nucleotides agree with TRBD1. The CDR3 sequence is CASSPRTGPTYGYTF. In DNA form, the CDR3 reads TGTGCCAGTAGTCCCCGGACAGGTCCTACCTATGGCTACACCTTC.